This record looks at one T cell receptor beta chain sequence and its context. The target antigen is unknown. PCR involved 60 Vbeta and 13 Jbeta primers. TCRdb's table, derived via immunoSEQ multiplex PCR, lists solely in-frame clones and lacks some. The data show about 150,000 clones, about four fifths seen once. This sample was taken from a study of cytomegalovirus exposure and HLA in healthy donors. The wider study: Caucasian-associated ancestry cluster membership applied to less than 85% of 398 genotyped donors.

Study results and caveats: Among TCR sequences, most were rare, though some public TCRs appeared in many donors.

Sequences were obtained from PBMCs. The clonotype originates from a man between 25 and 39 years old in good health and CMV-seropositive.

The CDR3 loop reads CASSYRRVLDTQYF. DNA of the CDR3: TGTGCCAGCAGCTACCGGAGGGTTTTAGATACGCAGTATTTT. This sequence joins TRBV5-6 and TRBJ2-3, with D maybe TRBD2 (6 bases). CDR3 length: 14 amino acids. The V end was cut by 3 bases, the J end by 5 bases, with 13 bases between. Germline V gene sequence: CDR1 SGHDT, CDR2 YYEEEE.